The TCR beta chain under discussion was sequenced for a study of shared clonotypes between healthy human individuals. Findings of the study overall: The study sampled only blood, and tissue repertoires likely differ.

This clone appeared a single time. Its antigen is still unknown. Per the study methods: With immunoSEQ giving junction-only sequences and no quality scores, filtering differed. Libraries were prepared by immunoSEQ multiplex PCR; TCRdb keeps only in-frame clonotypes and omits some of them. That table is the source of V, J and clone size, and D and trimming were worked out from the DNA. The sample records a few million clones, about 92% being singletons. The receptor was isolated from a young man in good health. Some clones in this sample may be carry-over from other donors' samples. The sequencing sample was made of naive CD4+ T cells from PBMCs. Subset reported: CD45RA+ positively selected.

CDR3 nucleotides: TGTGCCAGCAGTTTTTTGCCTAGCGGGTTCAATGAGCAGTTCTTC. It specifies CASSFLPSGFNEQFF. The chain employs TRBV28 and TRBJ2-1; TRBD2 matches 8 bases. This CDR3 is 15 amino acids long. The germline CDR1 and CDR2 sequences are MDHEN and SYDVKM. The ends lost 3 bases at V and 6 bases at J; junction bases unmatched: 7. The entire variable domain, with the rest obtained from reference TRBV28 and TRBJ2-1, is as follows: DVKVTQSSRYLVKRTGEKVFLECVQDMDHENMFWYRQDPGLGLRLIYFSYDVKMKEKGDIPEGYSVSREKKERFSLILESASTNQTSMYLCASSFLPSGFNEQFFGPGTRLTVL.